The clone carrying this T cell receptor (beta chain) was recorded at least ten times. Time point in this sample: patch test 1, 2 weeks after DPC sensitization. As for treatment: therapeutic diphenylcyclopropenone sensitization with weekly scalp DPC. Total RNA was extracted from unfractionated whole blood. This sample was included in a study of human T cells and chemical hapten exposure. Unique molecular identifiers were affixed to discrete cDNA molecules within the library. TCRdb re-called the RACE reads with MiXCR, one entry per CDR3 protein. The table shows 150,000 or so distinct CDR3 sequences, with roughly 15% occurring only once. Here the sequenced sample was whole blood, taken in connection with sensitization to the hapten diphenylcyclopropenone (DPC). The sequence came from a woman between 25 and 40 years old with alopecia areata. Some clones in this sample may be carry-over from other donors' samples.

CDR3 loop: CASSDGQGQNSPLHF. CDR3 nucleotide sequence: TGTGCCAGCAGCGACGGACAGGGCCAGAATTCACCCCTCCACTTT. This chain links TRBV7-9 with TRBJ1-6, with 8 bases lining up with TRBD1. The CDR3 is 15 residues long. CDR1 is SEHNR, CDR2 FQNEAQ, per germline (reference sequence). V lost 5 bases and J lost 7; bases outside the gene matches: 7.